The source of this T cell receptor beta chain is a study of T cell responses to AZD1222 COVID-19 vaccine. The study's findings and limits: Increases in Spike-specific TCR breadth and depth were seen after two AZD1222 doses. CD4 TCRs linked to vaccination spanned spike, dominating at 160-218 and 743-854. Just six AZD1222 recipients were seropositive at baseline.

Trimming removed 5 bases at V and 2 bases at J, with 16 bases between. Germline V gene sequence: CDR1 KGHSH, CDR2 LQKENI. CDR3 length: 16 amino acids. Clones were read by immunoSEQ multiplex PCR, and TCRdb kept only the in-frame ones, dropping some. The sample includes approximately 18,000 clones, around four fifths of them seen just once. Note on this clone: Antigen: not known.

The TCR originated in an adult who received the AZD1222 COVID-19 vaccine. The sample here was peripheral blood, taken 28 days after the second AZD1222 dose. V is TRBV18 and J is TRBJ2-4, with a tentative D call TRBD1 (6 bases). CDR3 residues: CASSTDSWGSKNIQYF. The CDR3 DNA sequence: TGTGCCAGCTCAACGGACAGCTGGGGGTCCAAAAACATTCAGTACTTC. The whole variable domain, remainder taken from reference TRBV18 and TRBJ2-4, is NAGVMQNPRHLVRRRGQEARLRCSPMKGHSHVYWYRQLPEEGLKFMVYLQKENIIDESGMPKERFSAEFPKEGPSILRIQQVVRGDSAAYFCASSTDSWGSKNIQYFGAGTRLSVL.